This T cell receptor beta chain was captured in a study of cytomegalovirus exposure and HLA in healthy donors. As for the study in general: The platform used for the 100 to 150 validation repertoires matched that of the 666 first-cohort repertoires, a later analysis reported.

The ends lost 5 bases at V and 0 bases at J; junction bases unmatched: 7. CDR3 length: 16 amino acids. The germline V gene encodes CDR1 SGHTA and CDR2 FQGTGA. Study conclusions and caveats: Clusters of TCRs from the first cohort tended to co-occur in the roughly 120 validation repertoires (as a later analysis found). Reports showed the classifier diagnosing cytomegalovirus status with high specificity and sensitivity.

The assay was immunoSEQ multiplex PCR, and TCRdb's table has in-frame clones only and misses some. This table holds about 280,000 clones, 88% found once. This clone was found once. Its target is unknown. This rearrangement joins TRBV7-3 to TRBJ2-3; 8 positions agree with TRBD2. This receptor was identified in a young woman in good health and CMV-seronegative. The sample comprised PBMCs. The CDR3 sequence is CASSRRGGRSTDTQYF. The CDR3 nucleotides read TGTGCCAGCAGCAGGCGGGGCGGGAGGAGCACAGATACGCAGTATTTT.